Each of the 16 T cell receptor beta chains below was sequenced from the same sample in a study of shared T cell receptors in the human thymus. Produced via immunoSEQ multiplex PCR; TCRdb's table is partial and in-frame only. The data hold roughly 710,000 clones, with over 75% observed a single time. This sample was shared with a second study, whose subject was human thymus T cells.

Sample: thymocytes. These receptors all stem from a girl less than two years old with a congenital heart defect.

The CDR3 nucleotides read TGTGCCAGCAGCTTGGAGGGCAGGACTAACGAGACCCAGTACTTC. This codes for CASSLEGRTNETQYF. The chain combines TRBV5-4 with TRBJ2-5, with a weak D call TRBD2 (6 bases). The length of the CDR3 is 15 residues. Germline CDR1 reads SGHNT; CDR2 reads YYREEE (reference sequence). V was shortened by 0 bases and J by 5 bases, with 14 bases between the two germline ends. Combining the CDR3 with reference TRBV5-4 and TRBJ2-5 gives the whole variable domain ETGVTQSPTHLIKTRGQQVTLRCSSQSGHNTVSWYQQALGQGPQFIFQYYREEENGRGNFPPRFSGLQFPNYSSELNVNALELDDSALYLCASSLEGRTNETQYFGPGTRLLVL.

This clone has a handful of counts. This rearrangement joins TRBV4-1 to TRBJ1-6; tentative D call: TRBD1 (6 bases). V shed 0 bases and J shed 10 bases, with 13 bases lying between them. The CDR3 is made up of 15 amino acids. In germline, CDR1 is MGHRA, CDR2 YSYEKL. The CDR3 sequence: CASSQDTGWGSPLHF. For the CDR3, the DNA is TGCGCCAGCAGCCAAGACACAGGGTGGGGGTCACCCCTCCACTTT.

The chain employs TRBV5-1 and TRBJ2-6; 8 positions agree with TRBD1. This CDR3 has 20 residues. Germline lookup yields CDR1 SGHRS and CDR2 YFSETQ. J gave up 0 bases and V 4 bases, and 15 bases lay outside the gene matches. The CDR3, as DNA: TGCGCCAGCAGCCCGCCGAGGTCCGGGACAGGAATCTCTGGGGCCAACGTCCTGACTTTC. Its protein product is CASSPPRSGTGISGANVLTF.

The V gene is TRBV6-4, the J gene TRBJ1-2, with D unclear. V lost 4 bases and J 9 bases, leaving 18 bases between the germline ends. Germline V CDR1 and CDR2: MRHNA, SNTAGT. The CDR3 spans 14 residues. The CDR3 coding sequence is TGTGCCAGCAGTGGTGGCAGGCGACGTCCTAGCTACACCTTC. Its protein product is CASSGGRRRPSYTF.

This chain uses TRBV25-1 with TRBJ1-4, with D possibly matching TRBD1 (5 bases). Germline V gene data show CDR1 as MGHDK and CDR2 as SYGVNS. The ends were cut back, 2 bases at V and 5 bases at J, with 15 bases in the middle. CDR3 length: 16 residues. The CDR3 DNA is TGTGCCAGCAGTGAAAGGTTCTCTAAGGGGAATGAAAAACTGTTTTTT. Encoded protein: CASSERFSKGNEKLFF.

The rearrangement uses TRBV4-2 and TRBJ1-4; 7 bases match TRBD1. The germline V gene has CDR1 LGHNA and CDR2 YNFKEQ. The J segment lost 5 bases and the V segment lost 4 bases, leaving 7 bases of the junction unmatched. This CDR3 has 15 amino acids. The CDR3 DNA sequence: TGTGCCAGCAGCCCGGTTCAGGGGGAAAATGAAAAACTGTTTTTT. Translating gives CASSPVQGENEKLFF.

V gene TRBV7-3 combines with J gene TRBJ2-3, with unresolved D. Germline CDR1 SGHTA, CDR2 FQGTGA. Deletions cut 6 bases from V and 3 bases from J, with 13 bases between. The CDR3 consists of 14 residues. This CDR3 is CASSFPPTTDTQYF. CDR3 in DNA: TGTGCCAGCAGTTTTCCGCCAACTACAGATACGCAGTATTTT.

This clone was seen just once. The rearrangement joins TRBV7-2 to TRBJ1-2, with TRBD1 as a possible D gene (6 bases). The CDR3 is 17 amino acids. Germline CDR1 and CDR2: SGHTA and FQGNSA. Trimming removed 5 bases at V and 3 bases at J, with 22 bases between. The CDR3 is CASSLQGIKPFYYGYTF. The DNA of the CDR3 is TGTGCCAGCAGCCTACAGGGAATCAAGCCATTCTACTATGGCTACACCTTC.

The chain employs TRBV9 and TRBJ1-2; 8 bases are shared with TRBD1. This CDR3 contains 15 residues. CDR1 is SGDLS, CDR2 YYNGEE, per germline. V lost 0 bases, J lost 6 bases, and 7 bases stayed unmatched. CDR3 coding DNA: TGTGCCAGCAGCGTAGCTCGAAAGGACAGGGATGGCTACACCTTC. It encodes CASSVARKDRDGYTF.

The chain recombines TRBV4-1 with TRBJ1-4; D perhaps matches TRBD1 (5 bases). There are 17 residues in the CDR3. In germline, CDR1 is MGHRA, CDR2 YSYEKL. V was pared by 0 bases and J by 2 bases, with 13 bases between. Here the CDR3 reads CASSQDGQGETNEKLFF. CDR3 in DNA: TGCGCCAGCAGCCAAGATGGGCAGGGCGAGACTAATGAAAAACTGTTTTTT.

CDR3 DNA: TGTGCCAGCAGTGAATTCGGGACAGGGCCACCATACGTCTATAATTCACCCCTCCACTTT. The encoded protein is CASSEFGTGPPYVYNSPLHF. J is TRBJ1-6 and V is TRBV6-1; 9 bases agree with TRBD1. Germline values: CDR1 MNHNS, CDR2 SASEGT. Trimming at V came to 2 bases and at J to 3 bases, leaving 14 bases not matched to a gene. The CDR3 length is 20 residues.

This rearrangement joins TRBV6-5 to TRBJ1-1, with D perhaps matching TRBD1 (5 bases). CDR1 and CDR2 (germline): MNHEY, SVGAGI. This CDR3 has 15 amino acids. Trimming took off 7 bases at V and 7 bases at J, with 22 bases between the two ends. The DNA for the CDR3 is TGTGCCAGCACTCCCTCTCCGGCAGGGCGCCTTGAAGCTTTCTTT. As protein: CASTPSPAGRLEAFF.

The chain uses TRBV5-1 and TRBJ1-6; TRBD1 matches at 9 bases. V dropped 3 bases and J dropped 0; count of bases not matched to a gene: 10. Germline V gene lookup returns CDR1 SGHRS and CDR2 YFSETQ. CDR3 length equals 19 residues. The CDR3 coding sequence is TGCGCCAGCAGCTCCAACCCGGGACAGGGAAACTCCTATAATTCACCCCTCCACTTT. This encodes CASSSNPGQGNSYNSPLHF.

In this sample, this clone turned up once. This chain joins TRBV27 and TRBJ1-5, with D possibly being TRBD1 (6 bases). The ends were cut back, 7 bases at V and 4 bases at J, with 14 bases in the middle. This CDR3 is 14 amino acids long. Germline V gene data show CDR1 as MNHEY and CDR2 as SMNVEV (reference sequence). The CDR3, as DNA: TGTGCCAGCACCCCAAAGACAGGTAATCAGCCCCAGCATTTT. Residues: CASTPKTGNQPQHF.

V and J are TRBV2 and TRBJ2-7; 7 bases match TRBD2. V shed 8 bases and J 0 bases; nucleotides not matched to a gene: 10. CDR1 and CDR2 (germline): SNHLY, FYNNEI. The CDR3 totals 15 residues. The CDR3 protein is CASGGSGVSSYEQYF. The DNA of the CDR3 is TGTGCCAGCGGAGGGAGCGGGGTGAGCTCCTACGAGCAGTACTTC.

Comments on this clone: This sample includes further DNA sequences coding for the same CDR3. This rearrangement joins TRBV2 to TRBJ2-5; the D gene is possibly TRBD1 (6 bases). Looked up from germline, CDR1 is SNHLY and CDR2 is FYNNEI. CDR3 length: 16 amino acids. Trimming took off 1 base at V and 2 bases at J, with 14 bases between the two ends. The CDR3, as DNA: TGTGCCAGCAGTGAAGGTAACAGGGACCAACAAGAGACCCAGTACTTC. Its protein is CASSEGNRDQQETQYF.